The 20 T cell receptor beta chains reported below all come from one sample, sequenced in a study of tumor-infiltrating lymphocytes in oesophageal squamous cell carcinoma. TCRdb used MiXCR to reprocess the PCR reads, holding one entry per CDR3 protein. This sample has fewer than 25,000 distinct CDR3 sequences, with under 35% found just once. Sequencing was done on a sample of esophageal tumor tissue. These receptors were collected from a female donor with esophageal squamous cell carcinoma.

This clonotype is medium-sized (0.01 to 0.1%). The V and J genes are TRBV12-3 or TRBV12-4 and TRBJ2-3; no reliable D call. The CDR3 is 14 residues long. Trimming cost V 1 base and J 5 bases, with 10 bases left between them. The CDR3: CASSLVAVEDTQYF. The CDR3 DNA reads as TGTGCCAGCAGTTTAGTTGCGGTAGAAGATACGCAGTATTTT.

The table lists this clonotype with a few counts. V gene TRBV29-1 combines with J gene TRBJ2-5, with D uncertain. The J call is uncertain, as TRBJ2-1 better fits the DNA end. CDR1 SQVTM and CDR2 ANQGSEA come from the germline V gene. The CDR3 is 11 amino acids. For the CDR3, the DNA is TGCAGCGTTGACTTGAACAATGAGCAGTTCTTC. Protein product: CSVDLNNEQFF.

This clonotype was picked up many times. The V gene is TRBV24-1, the J gene TRBJ2-1; tentatively, D is TRBD1 (5 bases). Germline loops: CDR1 KGHDR, CDR2 SFDVKD. The CDR3 spans 15 residues. The V and J ends lost 1 base and 8 bases respectively, with 14 bases between them. The CDR3 DNA follows: TGTGCCACCAGTGATTTTTTGCAGGGAAGGCATGAGCAGTTCTTC. Translating gives CATSDFLQGRHEQFF.

The chain uses TRBV6-2 or TRBV6-3 and TRBJ2-1; D perhaps matches TRBD2 (6 bases). The germline V gene has CDR1 MNHEY and CDR2 SVGEGT. The V gene lost 6 bases and the J gene lost 13 bases, with 19 bases spanning the gap. The CDR3 contains 13 residues. This chain's CDR3 is CASRNTVPGLQFF. DNA of the CDR3: TGTGCCAGCAGAAACACGGTCCCCGGACTACAGTTCTTC.

This clonotype appeared many times. A read error is possible here, since a much larger clone lies one base away. CDR3 DNA sequence: TGTGCCAGCTTAGGGACGGCCAACACCGGGGAGCTGTATTTT. Translated: CASLGTANTGELYF. The chain uses TRBV7-9 and TRBJ2-3; D is possibly TRBD1 or TRBD2 (5 bases each). Germline CDR1 reads SEHNR; CDR2 reads FQNEAQ (reference sequence). The length of the CDR3 is 14 residues. The ends were cut back, 8 bases at V and 14 bases at J, with 26 bases in the middle. Looking up the rest from reference TRBV7-9 and TRBJ2-3 gives the full variable domain: DTGVSQNPRHKITKRGQNVTFRCDPISEHNRLYWYRQTLGQGPEFLTYFQNEAQLEKSRLLSDRFSAERPKGSFSTLEIQRTEQGDSAMYLCASLGTANTGELYFGPGTRLTVL.

This chain links TRBV4-3 with TRBJ2-5; 9 bases agree with TRBD2. Gene TRBJ2-7 matches the end of the DNA better, so the J call may be wrong. Germline V gives CDR1 LGHNA, CDR2 YSLEER. CDR3 length equals 14 residues. The CDR3 spells CASKRAGGAYEQYF. CDR3 nucleotides: TGCGCCAGCAAGAGGGCGGGAGGGGCCTACGAGCAGTACTTC.

Points on this clonotype: Since a much larger clone is just one base distant, this may be a read error. The V and J genes are TRBV19 and TRBJ2-5, with 8 bases matching TRBD2. Germline V gene sequence: CDR1 LNHDA, CDR2 SQIVND (reference sequence). Unmatched junction bases numbered 11, after V lost 3 bases and J lost 11 bases. The CDR3 is 14 amino acids. The CDR3 DNA reads TGTGCCAGTAGTATTGGGAGCGGGAGCGACGGGCAGTACTTC. It encodes CASSIGSGSDGQYF. Full variable domain (missing parts from reference TRBV19 and TRBJ2-5): DGGITQSPKYLFRKEGQNVTLSCEQNLNHDAMYWYRQDPGQGLRLIYYSQIVNDFQKGDIAEGYSVSREKKESFPLTVTSAQKNPTAFYLCASSIGSGSDGQYFGPGTRLLVL.

V usage is TRBV27 and J usage is TRBJ2-5; D call uncertain. The J call is doubtful: the DNA matches TRBJ2-1 better. This CDR3 spans 14 amino acids. Germline-derived CDR1 and CDR2 are MNHEY and SMNVEV (reference sequence). CDR3 sequence (DNA): TGTGCCAGCAGTCCCCCGTCACGTAGGTACGAGCAGTTCTTC. It specifies CASSPPSRRYEQFF.

Of note for this clonotype: This likely comes from a read error, as the CDR3 has no conserved phenylalanine or tryptophan at its end. The DNA is left out, because the CDR3 cannot be placed on it with certainty; the CDR3 is given as TCRdb lists it. The rearrangement uses TRBV28 and TRBJ2-7. The germline V gene encodes CDR1 MDHEN and CDR2 SYDVKM. The CDR3 contains 16 residues when both ends are counted. The CDR3 loop reads CASSFNRRSYGYTFGS.

By share, this clonotype counts as medium-sized. One junction end does not reproduce the germline sequence, and a read error may be involved. The chain recombines TRBV7-2 with TRBJ1-5; D gene unclear. Germline CDR1 reads SGHTA; CDR2 reads FQGNSA. CDR3 length: 13 amino acids. CDR3 coding DNA: TGTGCCAGCGGCTTAAGGAGGTATCAGCCCCAGCATTTT. This codes for CASGLRRYQPQHF.

The chain employs TRBV7-8 and TRBJ2-4; tentatively, D is TRBD2 (5 bases). The DNA matches TRBJ2-7 better at its end, which makes the J call doubtful. The CDR3 totals 12 residues. Germline CDR1 and CDR2: SGHVS and FQNEAQ. This chain's CDR3 is CASRLEAGEQYF. DNA for the CDR3: TGTGCCAGCAGGTTGGAGGCGGGCGAGCAGTACTTC.

This clonotype was picked up many times. CDR3 loop: CASSLAGGPYNEQFF. The CDR3 DNA follows: TGTGCCAGCAGTTTAGCGGGAGGGCCTTACAATGAGCAGTTCTTC. The chain couples TRBV28 to TRBJ2-1; 9 bases are a match to TRBD2. CDR1 MDHEN and CDR2 SYDVKM come from the germline V gene. The CDR3 totals 15 residues. V lost 2 bases to trimming and J lost 4 bases; unmatched junction nucleotides: 3.

V gene TRBV7-2 combines with J gene TRBJ2-6; D remains unclear. Matching the DNA end better, TRBJ2-5 makes the J call doubtful. This CDR3 comprises 13 residues. Germline-derived CDR1 and CDR2 are SGHTA and FQGNSA. The CDR3 reads CASSFEERETQYF. The CDR3 DNA sequence: TGTGCCAGCAGCTTCGAAGAGAGAGAGACCCAGTACTTC.

This clonotype was counted many times. The gene calls are TRBV12-3 or TRBV12-4 and TRBJ2-7, with 13 positions matching TRBD2. The V gene end was trimmed by 3 bases and the J gene end by 7 bases; junction bases not matched to a gene: 12. This CDR3 has 17 amino acids. CDR3 DNA: TGTGCCAGCAGTTTTAGGGCTACTAGCGGGAGGGCCAATGAGCAGTACTTC. Translating gives CASSFRATSGRANEQYF.

In this sample, this clonotype turned up many times. The gene calls are TRBV6-1 and TRBJ2-1; D gene ambiguous. Per the germline V gene, CDR1 is MNHNS and CDR2 is SASEGT. V was trimmed by 6 bases and J by 9 bases, leaving 9 bases between them. The CDR3 has 11 amino acids. CDR3 nucleotide sequence: TGTGCCAGCAGCTACAAGGGTGAGCAGTTCTTC. This sequence encodes CASSYKGEQFF.

In its sample, this clonotype was seen a few times. V gene TRBV5-6 combines with J gene TRBJ2-7; the D is unclear. Germline assignment: CDR1 SGHDT and CDR2 YYEEEE. The CDR3 is 14 amino acids. Trimming removed 3 bases from V and 2 bases from J, with 12 bases in between. The CDR3 sequence: CASSWALGTYEQYF. The DNA of the CDR3 is TGTGCCAGCAGCTGGGCGCTAGGAACCTACGAGCAGTACTTC.

The chain joins TRBV5-4 to TRBJ2-3; 10 nucleotides align to TRBD2. Trimming cost V 6 bases and J 3 bases; bases outside gene matches: 7. The CDR3 loop spans 15 amino acids. CDR1 is SGHNT and CDR2 is YYREEE in the germline V gene (reference sequence). The CDR3 DNA reads as TGTGCCAGCACCCGAGCGGGAGGGCCGACAGATACGCAGTATTTT. Translating it yields CASTRAGGPTDTQYF.

The chain uses TRBV15 and TRBJ2-7; 8 bases map to TRBD1. J was trimmed by 0 bases and V by 1 base; bases with no gene match: 2. Germline lookup yields CDR1 LNHNV and CDR2 YYDKDF (reference sequence). The CDR3 runs to 15 residues. The CDR3 coding sequence is TGTGCCACCAGCAGAGCAACAGGGGGCTCCTACGAGCAGTACTTC. This gives the protein CATSRATGGSYEQYF. Combining the CDR3 with reference TRBV15 and TRBJ2-7 gives the whole variable domain DAMVIQNPRYQVTQFGKPVTLSCSQTLNHNVMYWYQQKSSQAPKLLFHYYDKDFNNEADTPDNFQSRRPNTSFCFLDIRSPGLGDTAMYLCATSRATGGSYEQYFGPGTRLTVT.

Remarks on this clonotype: The conserved phenylalanine or tryptophan is not found at the CDR3 terminus, so this likely reflects a read error. No DNA is shown, since the ends of the CDR3 on it are uncertain; the CDR3 is the one TCRdb lists. J is TRBJ2-3 and V is TRBV7-4; the table's D call, TRBD2, has no DNA check behind it. The V gene's germline CDR1 is SGHVT and CDR2 SQSDAQ. The CDR3 numbers 15 amino acids, ends counted. The CDR3 loop is CASSPLNSYEQYFGP.

The gene calls are TRBV28 and TRBJ2-1; the match to TRBD2 covers 9 bases. The DNA end is a closer match to TRBJ2-7, so the J assignment may be wrong. From germline, CDR1 is MDHEN and CDR2 SYDVKM. The CDR3 contains 16 residues. CDR3 DNA sequence: TGTGCCAGCAGTTTTAAAGCGGGAGGCCTCTCCTACGAGCAGTACTTC. Its protein is CASSFKAGGLSYEQYF.